What follows describes a single T cell receptor (beta chain). Antigen: not known. TCRdb passed the 5' RACE reads through MiXCR, listing each CDR3 protein once. The repertoire holds fewer than 250,000 distinct CDR3 sequences, with about 10% as singletons. The germline V gene encodes CDR1 MNHNY and CDR2 SVGAGI (reference sequence). The length of the CDR3 is 15 residues. V trimming: 5 bases; J trimming: 3 bases; junction bases outside the gene matches: 9. This record comes from a study of T-cell memory formation after mild COVID-19. Study-level points and caveats: Clones that contracted from day 15 to 85 had balanced CD4/CD8; later expanders were CD4+ biased. Whether second-wave clones peaking at day 37 were SARS-CoV-2 specific went unconfirmed. Several responding clones turned up in pre-infection memory, indicating that cross-reactive memory may have taken part.

The sequence came from a man aged 18-30 years who had mild COVID-19 (a few samples of this study predate the infection). Cell type and time point are not known. V and J are TRBV6-6 and TRBJ2-7; 8 nucleotides align to TRBD1. The source material was PBMCs or a T cell subset sorted from them (not recorded which). CDR3 sequence: CASSALHRGDYEQYV. The CDR3 DNA sequence: TGTGCCAGCAGTGCCCTTCACAGGGGGGACTACGAGCAGTACGTC.